Presented here are 12 T cell receptor beta chains from one specimen sequenced in a study of shared clonotypes between healthy human individuals (dated by TCRdb to the early 2020s). The method behind the library was the immunoSEQ multiplex PCR assay. In TCRdb, the immuneACCESS table is reduced to in-frame sequences with V and J assigned. These tables do not hold every clone; where another copy was compared, an unresolved V gene accounts for under half, and the others remain unexplained. A total of 2,500,000 or so clones appear in this sample, around nine tenths of them only once. Over 0.12% of the sample rests with the top ten. Sequenced: naive CD4+ T cells sorted from blood. This sample's cell subset or site label indicates: CD45RA+ positively selected. Receptors were obtained from a man younger than 30 in good health.

The V and J genes are TRBV7-9 and TRBJ1-1, with D possibly being TRBD1 (5 bases). The V gene's germline CDR1 is SEHNR and CDR2 FQNEAQ (reference sequence). The CDR3 is 16 amino acids. V lost 0 bases to trimming and J lost 2 bases, with 13 bases between them. DNA of the CDR3: TGTGCCAGCAGCTTAGCTTTGAGGGGTAGTAACACTGAAGCTTTCTTT. Protein product: CASSLALRGSNTEAFF.

CDR3 sequence: CAISEKTGPETQYF. DNA for the CDR3: TGTGCCATCAGTGAGAAAACAGGGCCAGAGACCCAGTACTTC. V gene TRBV10-3 combines with J gene TRBJ2-5, with a weak D call TRBD1 (6 bases). CDR3 length: 14 residues. The ends were cut back, 2 bases at V and 4 bases at J, with 11 bases in the middle. The germline V gene encodes CDR1 ENHRY and CDR2 SYGVKD.

The rearrangement links TRBV10-2 to TRBJ1-1, with 7 bases that match TRBD1. Germline assignment: CDR1 WSHSY and CDR2 SAAADI. The CDR3 has 10 residues. V dropped 8 bases and J dropped 13; count of bases not matched to a gene: 7. Here the CDR3 reads CASYRQGCFF. CDR3 nucleotides: TGCGCCAGCTACCGACAGGGTTGTTTCTTT.

The CDR3 sequence is CASSLGQSNEQFF. In DNA, the CDR3 is TGTGCCAGCAGCTTAGGCCAATCCAATGAGCAGTTCTTC. The genes are TRBV7-3 and TRBJ2-1; D not resolved. The CDR3 spans 13 residues. Deletions cut 2 bases from V and 6 bases from J, with 8 bases between. Germline V gene sequence: CDR1 SGHTA, CDR2 FQGTGA.

V is TRBV7-6 and J is TRBJ2-1; possibly TRBD1 for D (6 bases). The CDR3 consists of 18 residues. Germline V gene sequence: CDR1 SGHVS, CDR2 FNYEAQ. Trimming took off 1 base at V and 5 bases at J, with 21 bases between the two ends. DNA for the CDR3: TGTGCCAGCAGCTTAGGCCACAAACAGGGATCGAGAAACAATGAGCAGTTCTTC. Translation gives CASSLGHKQGSRNNEQFF.

The chain has TRBV6-1 and TRBJ1-5; D gene uncertain. The CDR3 has 13 amino acids. Germline CDR1 MNHNS, CDR2 SASEGT. With 8 bases removed from V and 7 bases from J, the gap between germline ends came to 15 bases. In DNA, the CDR3 is TGTGCCAGCGTAGTCGGGGTGAACCAGCCCCAGCATTTT. Residues: CASVVGVNQPQHF.

This chain joins TRBV11-2 and TRBJ2-2; weak D call: TRBD1 (6 bases). The CDR3 is 16 residues long. Trimming left V 1 base short and J 4 bases short, with 13 bases between. Germline-derived CDR1 and CDR2 are SGHAT and FQNNGV. CDR3 sequence (DNA): TGTGCCAGCAGCTTAGCCGGGCGGACAGTCACCGGGGAGCTGTTTTTT. Its protein product is CASSLAGRTVTGELFF.

This chain connects TRBV7-3 to TRBJ2-3; TRBD1 aligns across 11 bases. The germline gives CDR1 SGHTA, CDR2 FQGTGA. Unmatched junction bases numbered 11, after V lost 6 bases and J lost 6 bases. CDR3 length: 16 amino acids. CDR3 loop: CASRSPGTGGPDTQYF. The CDR3 coding sequence is TGTGCCAGCAGATCACCCGGGACAGGGGGACCGGATACGCAGTATTTT. Complete variable domain (other parts from reference TRBV7-3 and TRBJ2-3): GAGVSQTPSNKVTEKGKYVELRCDPISGHTALYWYRQSLGQGPEFLIYFQGTGAADDSGLPNDRFFAVRPEGSVSTLKIQRTERGDSAVYLCASRSPGTGGPDTQYFGPGTRLTVL.

A word on this clone: In the same sample, other DNA sequences code for this CDR3. This sequence joins TRBV30 and TRBJ2-7; D not certain. The germline CDR1 and CDR2 sequences are GTSNPN and SVGIG (reference sequence). The CDR3 runs to 11 residues. V lost 3 bases, J lost 3 bases, and 6 bases lay in between. The CDR3 region is CAWRGLYEQYF. CDR3 bases: TGTGCCTGGAGGGGCCTCTACGAGCAGTACTTC.

The chain couples TRBV5-8 to TRBJ2-2; 7 nucleotides line up with TRBD2. The CDR3 sequence is 16 residues long. CDR1 and CDR2 (germline): SGHTS, YDEGEE. The V segment lost 0 bases and the J segment 0 bases; nucleotides outside the gene matches: 2. CDR3 bases: TGTGCCAGCAGCTTGGGCCTAGCGGCGAACACCGGGGAGCTGTTTTTT. Its translation: CASSLGLAANTGELFF.

The chain couples TRBV19 to TRBJ1-2; D possibly corresponds to TRBD1 (5 bases). Trimming stripped 10 bases from V and 6 bases from J, with 18 bases between. Germline-derived CDR1 and CDR2 are LNHDA and SQIVND (reference sequence). CDR3 length: 13 residues. The CDR3: CATTGQGENGYTF. The CDR3, as DNA: TGTGCCACTACGGGGCAGGGCGAGAATGGCTACACCTTC.

The chain couples TRBV29-1 to TRBJ2-5, with 12 bases aligning to TRBD2. CDR1 and CDR2 (germline): SQVTM, ANQGSEA. The CDR3 is made up of 15 amino acids. J gave up 5 bases and V 3 bases, and 7 bases lay outside the gene matches. The CDR3 is CSVEASGRARETQYF. CDR3 nucleotides: TGCAGCGTTGAGGCTAGCGGGAGGGCCCGGGAGACCCAGTACTTC.